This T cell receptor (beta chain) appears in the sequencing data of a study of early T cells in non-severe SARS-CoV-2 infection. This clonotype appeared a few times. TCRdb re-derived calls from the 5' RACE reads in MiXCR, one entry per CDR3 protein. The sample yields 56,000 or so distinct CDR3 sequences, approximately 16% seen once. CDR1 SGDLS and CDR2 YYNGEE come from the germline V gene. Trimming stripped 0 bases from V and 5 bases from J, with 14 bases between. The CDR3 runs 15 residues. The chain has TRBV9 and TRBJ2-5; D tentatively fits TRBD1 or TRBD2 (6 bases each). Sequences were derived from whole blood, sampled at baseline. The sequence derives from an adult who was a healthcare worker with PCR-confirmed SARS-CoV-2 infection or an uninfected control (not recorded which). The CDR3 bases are TGTGCCAGCAGCGTAGGGGGCAGGGGACTGGAGACCCAGTACTTC. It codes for CASSVGGRGLETQYF.